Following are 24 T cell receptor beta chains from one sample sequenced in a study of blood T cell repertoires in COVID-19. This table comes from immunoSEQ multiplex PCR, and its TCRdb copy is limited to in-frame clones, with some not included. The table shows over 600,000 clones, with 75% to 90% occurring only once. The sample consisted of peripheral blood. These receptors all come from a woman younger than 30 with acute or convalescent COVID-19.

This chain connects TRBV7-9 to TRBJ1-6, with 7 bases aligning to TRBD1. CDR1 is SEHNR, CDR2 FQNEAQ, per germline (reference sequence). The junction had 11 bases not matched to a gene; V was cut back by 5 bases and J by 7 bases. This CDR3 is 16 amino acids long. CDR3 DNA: TGTGCCAGCAGCAAAACCCTACAGGGGAGAAATTCACCCCTCCACTTT. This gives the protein CASSKTLQGRNSPLHF.

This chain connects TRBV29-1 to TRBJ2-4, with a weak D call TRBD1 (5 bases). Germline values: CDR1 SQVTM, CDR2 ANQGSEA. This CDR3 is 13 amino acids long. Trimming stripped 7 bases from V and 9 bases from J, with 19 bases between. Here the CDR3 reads CSAWDLQVGIQYF. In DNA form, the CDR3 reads TGCAGCGCTTGGGATCTACAGGTTGGCATTCAGTACTTC.

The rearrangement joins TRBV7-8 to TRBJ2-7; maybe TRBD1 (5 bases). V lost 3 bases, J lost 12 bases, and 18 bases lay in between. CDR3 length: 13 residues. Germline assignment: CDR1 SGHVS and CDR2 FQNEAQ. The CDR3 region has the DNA TGTGCCAGCAGCTTCCAGGGTAGCACCAGTCTGTACTTC. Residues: CASSFQGSTSLYF.

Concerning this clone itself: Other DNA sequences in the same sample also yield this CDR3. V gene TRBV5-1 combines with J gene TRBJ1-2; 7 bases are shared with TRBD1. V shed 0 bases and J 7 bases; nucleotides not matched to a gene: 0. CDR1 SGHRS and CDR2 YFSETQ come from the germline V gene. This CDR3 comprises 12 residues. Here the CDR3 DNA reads TGCGCCAGCAGCTTGGGACAGGGTGGCTACACCTTC. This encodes CASSLGQGGYTF.

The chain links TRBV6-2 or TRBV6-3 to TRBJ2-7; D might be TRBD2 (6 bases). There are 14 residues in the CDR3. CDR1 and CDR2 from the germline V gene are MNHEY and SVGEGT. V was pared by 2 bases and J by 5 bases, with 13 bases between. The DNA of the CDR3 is TGTGCCAGCAGTTACATGGGACTGAACCACGAGCAGTACTTC. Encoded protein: CASSYMGLNHEQYF.

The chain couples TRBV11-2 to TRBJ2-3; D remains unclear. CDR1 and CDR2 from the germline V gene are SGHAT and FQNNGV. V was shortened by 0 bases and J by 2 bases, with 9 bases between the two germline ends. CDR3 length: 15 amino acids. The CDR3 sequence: CASSLDRIFTDTQYF. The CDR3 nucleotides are TGTGCCAGCAGCTTAGACAGGATATTCACAGATACGCAGTATTTT.

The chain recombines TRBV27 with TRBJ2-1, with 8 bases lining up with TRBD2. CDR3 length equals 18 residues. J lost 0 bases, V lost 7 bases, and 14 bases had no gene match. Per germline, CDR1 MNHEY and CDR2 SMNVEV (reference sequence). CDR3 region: CASKDGGATGSSYNEQFF. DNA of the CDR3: TGTGCCAGCAAGGACGGGGGGGCAACAGGTAGCTCCTACAATGAGCAGTTCTTC.

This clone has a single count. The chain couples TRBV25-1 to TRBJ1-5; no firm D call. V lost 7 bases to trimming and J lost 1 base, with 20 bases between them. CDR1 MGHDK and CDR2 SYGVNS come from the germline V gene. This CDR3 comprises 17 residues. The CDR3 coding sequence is TGTGCCAGCACGCTACGAGACTGCCCCGGAAGCAATCAGCCCCAGCATTTT. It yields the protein CASTLRDCPGSNQPQHF.

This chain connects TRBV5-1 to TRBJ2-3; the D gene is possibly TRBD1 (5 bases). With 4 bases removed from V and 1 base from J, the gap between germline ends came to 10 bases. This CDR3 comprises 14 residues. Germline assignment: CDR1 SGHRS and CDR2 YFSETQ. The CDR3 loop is CASSLQTGTDTQYF. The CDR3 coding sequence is TGCGCCAGCAGCCTACAGACAGGCACAGATACGCAGTATTTT.

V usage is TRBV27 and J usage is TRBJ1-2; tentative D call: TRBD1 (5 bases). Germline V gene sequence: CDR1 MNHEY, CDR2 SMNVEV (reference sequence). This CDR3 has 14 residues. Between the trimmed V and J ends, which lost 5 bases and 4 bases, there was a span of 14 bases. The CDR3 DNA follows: TGTGCCAGCAGTGGATCAGGGAATGGCTATGGCTACACCTTC. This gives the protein CASSGSGNGYGYTF.

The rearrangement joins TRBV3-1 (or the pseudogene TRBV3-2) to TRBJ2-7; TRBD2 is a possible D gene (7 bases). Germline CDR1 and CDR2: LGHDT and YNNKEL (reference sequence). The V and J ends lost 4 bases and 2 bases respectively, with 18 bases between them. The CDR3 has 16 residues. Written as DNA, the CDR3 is TGTGCCAGCAGCCCAACGCGGGGGCCAGACGCCTACGAGCAGTACTTC. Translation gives CASSPTRGPDAYEQYF.

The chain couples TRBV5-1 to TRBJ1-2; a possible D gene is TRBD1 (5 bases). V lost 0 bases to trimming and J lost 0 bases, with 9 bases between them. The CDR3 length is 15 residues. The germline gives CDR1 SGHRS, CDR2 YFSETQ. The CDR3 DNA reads TGCGCCAGCAGCTTGGCGGTGACAGCTAACTATGGCTACACCTTC. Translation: CASSLAVTANYGYTF.

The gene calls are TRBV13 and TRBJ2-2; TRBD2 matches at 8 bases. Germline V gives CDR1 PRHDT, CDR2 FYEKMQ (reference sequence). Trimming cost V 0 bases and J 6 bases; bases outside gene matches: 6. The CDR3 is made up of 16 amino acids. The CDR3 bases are TGTGCCAGCAGCTTAGGCCCCGGGACTAGTTCCGGGGAGCTGTTTTTT. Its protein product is CASSLGPGTSSGELFF.

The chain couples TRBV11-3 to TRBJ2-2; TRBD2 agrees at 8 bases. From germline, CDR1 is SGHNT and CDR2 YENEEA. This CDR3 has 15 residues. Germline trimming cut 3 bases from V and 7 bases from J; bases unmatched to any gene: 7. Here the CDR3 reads CASSLSLAGGGELFF. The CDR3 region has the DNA TGTGCCAGCAGCTTGTCCCTAGCGGGTGGCGGGGAGCTGTTTTTT.

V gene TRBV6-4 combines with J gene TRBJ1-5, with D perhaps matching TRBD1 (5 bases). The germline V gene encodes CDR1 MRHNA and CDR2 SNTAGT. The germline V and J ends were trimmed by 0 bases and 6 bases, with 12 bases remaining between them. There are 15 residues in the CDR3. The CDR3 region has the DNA TGTGCCAGCAGTGACTCTGCGGGGGAGGGTCAGCCCCAGCATTTT. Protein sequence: CASSDSAGEGQPQHF.

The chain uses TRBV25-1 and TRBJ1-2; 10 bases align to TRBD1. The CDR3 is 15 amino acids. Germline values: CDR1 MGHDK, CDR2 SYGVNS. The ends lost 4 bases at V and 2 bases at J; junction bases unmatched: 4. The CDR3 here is CASSGLDRGNYGYTF. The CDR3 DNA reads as TGTGCCAGCAGTGGGCTGGACAGGGGGAACTATGGCTACACCTTC.

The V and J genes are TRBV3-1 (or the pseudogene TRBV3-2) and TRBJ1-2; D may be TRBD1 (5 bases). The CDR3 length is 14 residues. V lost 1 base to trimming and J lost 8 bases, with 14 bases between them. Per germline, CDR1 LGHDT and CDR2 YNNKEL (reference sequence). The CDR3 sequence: CASSQGDSPGGYTF. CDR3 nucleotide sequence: TGTGCCAGCAGCCAAGGGGACTCTCCGGGGGGCTACACCTTC.

CDR3 loop: CASRADGSGALHF. The CDR3 DNA is TGTGCCAGCAGGGCCGACGGCTCAGGGGCCCTCCACTTT. The genes are TRBV2 and TRBJ1-6; a possible D gene is TRBD1 (6 bases). In germline, CDR1 is SNHLY, CDR2 FYNNEI. Trimming shortened V by 6 bases and J by 14 bases, and 17 bases separated the two germline ends. CDR3 length: 13 amino acids. The variable domain in full, with the rest retrieved from reference TRBV2 and TRBJ1-6, is EPEVTQTPSHQVTQMGQEVILRCVPISNHLYFYWYRQILGQKVEFLVSFYNNEISEKSEIFDDQFSVERPDGSNFTLKIRSTKLEDSAMYFCASRADGSGALHFGNGTRLTVT.

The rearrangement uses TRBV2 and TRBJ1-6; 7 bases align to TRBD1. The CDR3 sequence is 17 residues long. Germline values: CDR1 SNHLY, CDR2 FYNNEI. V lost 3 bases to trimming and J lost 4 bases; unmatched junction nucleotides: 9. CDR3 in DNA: TGTGCCAGCAGTGAGATACTACCGGGACAGTATAATTCACCCCTCCACTTT. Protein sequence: CASSEILPGQYNSPLHF.

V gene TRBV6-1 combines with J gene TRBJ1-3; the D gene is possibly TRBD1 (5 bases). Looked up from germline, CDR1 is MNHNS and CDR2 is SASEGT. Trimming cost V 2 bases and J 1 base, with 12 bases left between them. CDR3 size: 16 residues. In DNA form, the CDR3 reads TGTGCCAGCAGTGAAATTCGTGGGGGGTCTGGAAACACCATATATTTT. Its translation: CASSEIRGGSGNTIYF.

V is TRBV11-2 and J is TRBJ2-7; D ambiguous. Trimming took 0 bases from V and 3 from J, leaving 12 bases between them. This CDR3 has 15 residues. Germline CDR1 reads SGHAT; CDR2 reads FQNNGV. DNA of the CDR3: TGTGCCAGCAGCTTAGAGATACACCTCAGCTACGAGCAGTACTTC. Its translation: CASSLEIHLSYEQYF.

CDR3 residues: CASSPNRVAQYF. CDR3 coding DNA: TGTGCCAGCAGTCCAAACAGGGTGGCGCAGTATTTT. V and J are TRBV27 and TRBJ2-3, with D perhaps TRBD1 (6 bases). Trimming took off 5 bases at V and 10 bases at J, with 13 bases between the two ends. The CDR3 has 12 residues. Per germline, CDR1 MNHEY and CDR2 SMNVEV (reference sequence).

CDR3 residues: CASSYRAGSGAFF. In nucleotides, the CDR3 is TGTGCCAGCAGCTATAGGGCCGGTAGCGGGGCTTTCTTT. J is TRBJ1-1 and V is TRBV6-5; no definite D call. Deletions cut 6 bases from V and 11 bases from J, with 19 bases between. The CDR3 has 13 residues. Germline V gives CDR1 MNHEY, CDR2 SVGAGI.

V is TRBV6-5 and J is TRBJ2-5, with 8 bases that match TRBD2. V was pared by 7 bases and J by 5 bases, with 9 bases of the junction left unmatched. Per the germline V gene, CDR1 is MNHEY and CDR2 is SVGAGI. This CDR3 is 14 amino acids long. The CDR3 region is CASTNGGGRETQYF. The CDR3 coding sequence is TGTGCCAGCACCAACGGCGGGGGGCGGGAGACCCAGTACTTC.